Listed below are T cell receptor beta chains from one sample, sequenced in a study of T cell responses to AZD1222 COVID-19 vaccine. Sequenced by immunoSEQ multiplex PCR; TCRdb stores in-frame clones only, minus some. The repertoire includes about 90,000 clones, around 91% of them detected once, and roughly 5.5% sits in the top ten. Sequenced material: peripheral blood, taken on day 0 of MenACWY control vaccination. All receptors derive from an adult in good health. The CDR3 runs from the conserved cysteine through the conserved F or W. Each record gives: D gene, clone size, J gene, V gene, CDR3 length, CDR3 protein, CDR3 DNA. A D gene is named only where the DNA matches it firmly. Rows may omit the clone size; those that give it use once, few, many or a size class.

TRBD2 | . | TRBJ2-5 | TRBV5-8 | 16 | CASSSGTSGGLETQYF | TGTGCCAGCAGCTCCGGGACTAGCGGGGGGCTAGAGACCCAGTACTTC
. | . | TRBJ1-4 | TRBV6-6 | 13 | CASNHGGYEKLFF | TGTGCCAGCAACCACGGGGGGTATGAAAAACTGTTTTTT
. | once | TRBJ1-6 | TRBV3-1/TRBV3-2 | 16 | CASSQAQGRFNSPLHF | TGTGCCAGCAGCCAAGCTCAGGGGAGGTTCAATTCACCCCTCCACTTT
. | . | TRBJ2-2 | TRBV4-1 | 16 | CASSQEGRRNTGELFF | TGCGCCAGCAGCCAAGAGGGCAGGCGGAACACCGGGGAGCTGTTTTTT
TRBD1 | . | TRBJ2-7 | TRBV3-1/TRBV3-2 | 16 | CASSQVGDRSSYEQYF | TGTGCCAGCAGCCAAGTTGGGGACAGAAGCTCCTACGAGCAGTACTTC
. | once | TRBJ1-1 | TRBV10-3 | 11 | CATAREVEAFF | TGTGCCACCGCTCGGGAGGTTGAAGCTTTCTTT
. | . | TRBJ2-3 | TRBV12-3/TRBV12-4 | 12 | CASSRSTDTQYF | TGTGCCAGCAGTCGTAGCACAGATACGCAGTATTTT
. | . | TRBJ1-1 | TRBV27 | 13 | CASSLLMNTEAFF | TGTGCCAGCAGTTTATTAATGAACACTGAAGCTTTCTTT
TRBD2 | . | TRBJ2-5 | TRBV7-2 | 15 | CASSPIAGGLKTQYF | TGTGCCAGCAGCCCCATAGCGGGGGGGCTGAAGACCCAGTACTTC
TRBD1 | . | TRBJ1-1 | TRBV2 | 14 | CASRLYDRVGEAFF | TGTGCCAGCAGGTTGTACGACAGGGTTGGTGAAGCTTTCTTT
. | once | TRBJ2-5 | TRBV5-6 | 16 | CASRSRFRDLAETQYF | TGTGCCAGCAGATCTCGATTCCGGGATCTTGCGGAGACCCAGTACTTC
. | . | TRBJ2-1 | TRBV6-5 | 13 | CASRPDGVHEQFF | TGTGCCAGCAGACCGGATGGGGTCCATGAGCAGTTCTTC
. | . | TRBJ1-3 | TRBV28 | 12 | CASITGAGSSEF | TGTGCCAGCATAACCGGGGCGGGGAGTAGTGAATTT
. | . | TRBJ1-1 | TRBV7-2 | 14 | CASSPRGRGTEAFF | TGTGCCAGCAGCCCCCGAGGACGGGGCACTGAAGCTTTCTTT
TRBD2 | . | TRBJ2-5 | TRBV28 | 17 | CASTPSGLAGSQETQYF | TGTGCCAGCACCCCCTCAGGACTAGCGGGGAGCCAAGAGACCCAGTACTTC
. | . | TRBJ1-5 | TRBV19 | 15 | CASTKGGQGPQPQHF | TGTGCCAGTACCAAGGGGGGGCAGGGGCCTCAGCCCCAGCATTTT
. | . | TRBJ2-1 | TRBV10-3 | 13 | CAISEGLHGEQFF | TGTGCCATCAGTGAGGGTCTGCATGGGGAGCAGTTCTTC
. | . | TRBJ2-5 | TRBV2 | 16 | CASRMMGQREEETQYF | TGTGCCAGCAGGATGATGGGACAGAGGGAGGAAGAGACCCAGTACTTC